This T cell receptor (beta chain) came from a study of spatial heterogeneity in lung cancer. The wider study: The count of detected beta-chain sequences consistently exceeded that of alpha-chain sequences.

This clonotype is medium-sized (0.01 to 0.1%). MiXCR, applied by TCRdb to the 5' RACE reads, yields one record per CDR3 protein. The repertoire has tens of thousands of distinct CDR3 sequences, 3.5% to 5.5% of them found once; the top ten carry about a third. Described time point: sample taken at primary tumor resection. Unsorted whole RNA samples from tumor, nontumor lung or frozen PBMC were sequenced. The receptor was derived from a male donor with early-stage non-small cell lung cancer. The sample here was PBMCs, taken at surgery.

The CDR3 protein is CASSPLLDGGELFF. The CDR3 bases are TGTGCCAGCTCACCACTACTCGATGGCGGGGAGCTGTTTTTT. The chain uses TRBV18 and TRBJ2-2; D is ambiguous. Germline V gene sequence: CDR1 KGHSH, CDR2 LQKENI. The CDR3 totals 14 residues. Trimming left V 1 base short and J 7 bases short, with 10 bases between.